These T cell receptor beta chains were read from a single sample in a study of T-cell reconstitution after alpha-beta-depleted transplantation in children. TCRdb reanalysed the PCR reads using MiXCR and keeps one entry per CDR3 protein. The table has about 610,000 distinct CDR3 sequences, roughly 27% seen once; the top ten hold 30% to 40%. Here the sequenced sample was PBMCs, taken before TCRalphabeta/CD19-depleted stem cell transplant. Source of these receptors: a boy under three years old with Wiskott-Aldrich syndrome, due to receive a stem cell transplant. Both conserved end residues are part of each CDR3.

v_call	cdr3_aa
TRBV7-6	CASSPTGGSGSYNEQFF
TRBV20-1	CSGRRGAAYEQYF
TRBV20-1	CSAFDSLGADTQYF
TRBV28	CASSPAGYSYEQYF
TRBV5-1	CASSLDRVGDIQYF
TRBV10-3	CAISDLDLSGANVLTF
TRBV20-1	CSASQGASTDTQYF
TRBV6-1	CASRPGQGTNEQFF
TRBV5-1	CASSLLDRGRHEQFF
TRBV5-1	CASSLAAGGETQYF
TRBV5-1	CASSLLGRSTDTQYF
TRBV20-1	CSAGAYLGVTAAFF
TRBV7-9	CASSLAQGTGANVLTF
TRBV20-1	CSARALRHSATNEKLFF
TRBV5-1	CASSLDGLALSEQYF
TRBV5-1	CASGETPSGANVLTF
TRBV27	CASSFDRGKLTEAFF
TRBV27	CASARAGTGFEQYF
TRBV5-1	CASSLRSNRFTVYEQYF
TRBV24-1	CATSDTARGDTDTQYF
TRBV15	CATSRRRGLAGETQYF
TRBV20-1	CSARAAGRYNEQFF
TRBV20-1	CSARGSGSWFEQFF
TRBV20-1	CSASNRGYGYTF
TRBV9	CASSVSGVTGLKTQYF
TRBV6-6	CASAEAGTYGYTF
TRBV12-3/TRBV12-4	CASRAREFGNTIYF
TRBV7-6	CASSFRGNEKLFF
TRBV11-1	CASSLWFGVGETQYF